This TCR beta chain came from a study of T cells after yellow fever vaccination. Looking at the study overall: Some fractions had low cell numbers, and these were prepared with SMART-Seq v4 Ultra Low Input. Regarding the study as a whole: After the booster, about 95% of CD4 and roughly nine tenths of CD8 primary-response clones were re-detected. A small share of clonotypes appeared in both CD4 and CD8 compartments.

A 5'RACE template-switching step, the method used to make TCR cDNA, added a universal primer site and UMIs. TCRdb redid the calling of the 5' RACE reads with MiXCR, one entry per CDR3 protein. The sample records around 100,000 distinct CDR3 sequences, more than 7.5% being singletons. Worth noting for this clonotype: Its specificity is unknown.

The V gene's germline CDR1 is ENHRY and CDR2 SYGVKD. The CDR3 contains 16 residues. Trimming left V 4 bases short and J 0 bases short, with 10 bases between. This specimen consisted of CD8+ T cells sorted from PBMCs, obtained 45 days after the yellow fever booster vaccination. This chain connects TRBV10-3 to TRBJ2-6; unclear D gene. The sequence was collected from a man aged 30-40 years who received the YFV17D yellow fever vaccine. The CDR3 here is CAISGSPLSGANVLTF. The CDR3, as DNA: TGTGCCATCAGTGGATCCCCACTCTCTGGGGCCAACGTCCTGACTTTC.